Listed below are T cell receptor beta chains from one sample, sequenced in a study of chemoradiotherapy in HPV16-positive cancers. TCRdb's table, derived via immunoSEQ multiplex PCR, lists solely in-frame clones and lacks some. The table lists 15,000 to 20,000 clones, 85% to 95% of them singletons. Sequencing was performed on blood, taken from a patient who underwent chemoradiotherapy. These receptors were collected from a human donor with HPV-associated anogenital cancer. CDR3s leave out the opening cysteine and the closing phenylalanine or tryptophan. Clone size, where shown, is once, few, many, or a class for clones that have expanded.

V: TRBV4-3
size: .
length: 12
J: TRBJ1-2
CDR3: ASSQGQGVDGYT

V: TRBV27
size: .
length: 12
J: TRBJ1-6
CDR3: ASSLGLSNSPLH

V: TRBV5-1
size: .
length: 12
J: TRBJ1-4
CDR3: ASSLTGVQEKLF

V: TRBV7-2
size: few
length: 9
J: TRBJ2-3
CDR3: ASSLSDTQY

V: TRBV19
size: .
length: 11
J: TRBJ2-1
CDR3: ASSMGRYNEQF

V: TRBV5-1
size: .
length: 11
J: TRBJ1-3
CDR3: ASTRGAGNTIY

V: TRBV11-2
size: .
length: 13
J: TRBJ2-1
CDR3: ASSWRGVHYNEQF

V: TRBV6-4
size: .
length: 11
J: TRBJ1-6
CDR3: ASSDRVGSPLH

V: TRBV15
size: .
length: 12
J: TRBJ1-4
CDR3: ATSRGGTNEKLF

V: TRBV5-1
size: .
length: 13
J: TRBJ2-1
CDR3: ASSSDLSSYNEQF

V: TRBV5-5
size: .
length: 13
J: TRBJ2-5
CDR3: ASSFDRGVQETQY

V: TRBV4-3
size: .
length: 13
J: TRBJ1-2
CDR3: ASSQELGGFYGYT

V: TRBV30
size: .
length: 9
J: TRBJ1-3
CDR3: AWSARNTIY

V: TRBV13
size: once
length: 14
J: TRBJ1-1
CDR3: ASSITGGAGNTEAF